This entry is about one TCR beta chain. Antigen unknown. This sample stems from a study of OX40 agonist ivuxolimab in advanced cancers. Study-level information: Three patients had partial responses: one hepatocellular carcinoma, two cutaneous melanoma. Study results and caveats: At 0.1 to 3.0 mg/kg, CD4+ and CD8+ blood T cells expanded clonally by week 6.

TCRdb keeps only in-frame clones here, not all; method: immunoSEQ multiplex PCR. Here the sample spans tens of thousands of clones, just over 90% being singletons. The germline V and J ends were trimmed by 5 bases and 3 bases, with 14 bases remaining between them. The CDR3 consists of 14 residues. Germline V gives CDR1 SGHTA, CDR2 FQGTGA. Sequenced here: CD4+ or CD8+ T cells sorted from blood, sampled in a trial of the OX40 agonist ivuxolimab. The rearrangement uses TRBV7-3 and TRBJ2-7; D unresolved. This receptor was taken from an adult with an advanced solid tumor such as melanoma, head and neck, liver or kidney cancer. CDR3 in amino acids: CASSPSADNYEQYF. The CDR3 DNA sequence: TGTGCCAGCAGCCCCTCGGCAGACAACTACGAGCAGTACTTC.